The 30 T cell receptor beta chains listed next were all sequenced from one sample in a study of control samples from healthy donors and cancer patients. Some clones are missing from TCRdb's copy, which holds only in-frame ones; the method was immunoSEQ multiplex PCR. The data contain roughly 54,000 clones, around 97% of them singletons. The specimen was blood. The receptors come from a woman aged 25 to 39 in good health.

The chain uses TRBV11-1 and TRBJ1-1; 7 positions agree with TRBD1. Germline loops: CDR1 SGHAT, CDR2 FQDESV (reference sequence). The CDR3 length is 16 residues. V shed 5 bases, J shed 2 bases, and the junction held 11 bases outside the gene matches. The CDR3 here is CASSPSPGTANTEAFF. The DNA of the CDR3 is TGTGCCAGCAGCCCGTCCCCCGGGACAGCTAACACTGAAGCTTTCTTT.

The chain couples TRBV27 to TRBJ2-7; 11 bases line up with TRBD1. This CDR3 has 14 amino acids. V shed 4 bases and J 4 bases; nucleotides not matched to a gene: 3. In germline, CDR1 is MNHEY, CDR2 SMNVEV (reference sequence). The CDR3: CASSSRDRGYEQYF. CDR3 DNA sequence: TGTGCCAGCAGTTCCCGGGACAGGGGGTACGAGCAGTACTTC.

This sequence joins TRBV19 and TRBJ1-1; possibly TRBD1 for D (5 bases). This CDR3 spans 14 amino acids. The germline V gene has CDR1 LNHDA and CDR2 SQIVND (reference sequence). V was pared by 4 bases and J by 0 bases, with 9 bases between. CDR3 sequence (DNA): TGTGCCAGTAGTACGGGACTCCTGAACACTGAAGCTTTCTTT. Its protein is CASSTGLLNTEAFF.

This chain uses TRBV4-1 with TRBJ1-1; no definite D call. This CDR3 is 13 amino acids long. Trimming left V 0 bases short and J 8 bases short, with 10 bases between. Germline values: CDR1 MGHRA, CDR2 YSYEKL. The CDR3 DNA sequence: TGCGCCAGCAGCCAAGAAGGTAGAAGGGAAGCTTTCTTT. Translating it yields CASSQEGRREAFF.

J is TRBJ2-1 and V is TRBV11-3; 8 nucleotides line up with TRBD2. Germline CDR1 is SGHNT and CDR2 is YENEEA. This CDR3 is built from 17 residues. Losses at the gene ends were 1 base for V and 5 bases for J; bases not matched to a gene: 10. The CDR3 loop is CASSLGAGAGSNNEQFF. In DNA, the CDR3 is TGTGCCAGCAGCTTAGGAGCGGGGGCCGGGAGTAACAATGAGCAGTTCTTC.

J is TRBJ2-1 and V is TRBV3-1 (or the pseudogene TRBV3-2), with D perhaps matching TRBD2 (5 bases). Trimming took 2 bases from V and 7 from J, leaving 12 bases between them. This CDR3 is built from 14 residues. The germline V gene encodes CDR1 LGHDT and CDR2 YNNKEL (reference sequence). The CDR3 coding sequence is TGTGCCAGCAGCCAAAGCTTAGGCGGGAATGAGCAGTTCTTC. It yields the protein CASSQSLGGNEQFF.

This chain connects TRBV28 to TRBJ1-4, with 8 nucleotides matching TRBD1. Germline V gene sequence: CDR1 MDHEN, CDR2 SYDVKM. This CDR3 comprises 17 residues. The ends lost 5 bases at V and 7 bases at J; junction bases unmatched: 15. CDR3 nucleotide sequence: TGTGCCAGCAGTCCCACATTAGGCAGGGGGCAGAGTGAAAAACTGTTTTTT. Amino acid sequence: CASSPTLGRGQSEKLFF. Full variable domain (remainder filled in from reference TRBV28 and TRBJ1-4): DVKVTQSSRYLVKRTGEKVFLECVQDMDHENMFWYRQDPGLGLRLIYFSYDVKMKEKGDIPEGYSVSREKKERFSLILESASTNQTSMYLCASSPTLGRGQSEKLFFGSGTQLSVL.

The chain joins TRBV12-3 or TRBV12-4 to TRBJ1-3; D remains ambiguous. This CDR3 comprises 12 residues. Trimming stripped 7 bases from V and 2 bases from J, with 6 bases between. In nucleotides, the CDR3 is TGTGCCAGCAACCCCACTGGAAACACCATATATTTT. It encodes CASNPTGNTIYF.

The chain combines TRBV3-1 (or the pseudogene TRBV3-2) with TRBJ1-5; D is uncertain. From germline, CDR1 is LGHDT and CDR2 YNNKEL (reference sequence). The CDR3 consists of 13 residues. Trimming removed 1 base at V and 6 bases at J, with 7 bases between. The CDR3 DNA is TGTGCCAGCAGCCAAGTGGCGGGTCAGCCCCAGCATTTT. This gives the protein CASSQVAGQPQHF.

The chain couples TRBV24-1 to TRBJ2-5; 8 bases align to TRBD2. The CDR3 runs to 16 residues. The germline gives CDR1 KGHDR, CDR2 SFDVKD. Unmatched junction bases numbered 9, after V lost 6 bases and J lost 1 base. This CDR3 reads CATSPGTRAFQETQYF. CDR3 DNA: TGTGCCACCAGTCCCGGGACTAGAGCTTTCCAAGAGACCCAGTACTTC.

The rearrangement joins TRBV7-9 to TRBJ1-4, with D maybe TRBD1 (6 bases). Germline CDR1 is SEHNR and CDR2 is FQNEAQ (reference sequence). Trimming cost V 1 base and J 5 bases, with 14 bases left between them. The CDR3 runs to 16 residues. In nucleotides, the CDR3 is TGTGCCAGCAGCTTAGGCGGGGGCGCATTGAATGAAAAACTGTTTTTT. This sequence encodes CASSLGGGALNEKLFF.

The rearrangement uses TRBV9 and TRBJ2-2, with TRBD1 as a possible D gene (5 bases). The length of the CDR3 is 14 residues. V lost 0 bases and J 9 bases, leaving 12 bases between the germline ends. Germline assignment: CDR1 SGDLS and CDR2 YYNGEE. This chain's CDR3 is CASSVEQASRELFF. For the CDR3, the DNA is TGTGCCAGCAGCGTAGAACAGGCCAGCCGGGAGCTGTTTTTT.

J is TRBJ1-2 and V is TRBV29-1; 9 bases line up with TRBD1. The CDR3 sequence is 15 residues long. Germline CDR1 and CDR2: SQVTM and ANQGSEA. V gave up 4 bases and J gave up 5 bases; unmatched junction bases: 11. The CDR3 spells CSVVDRGLNQYGYTF. The CDR3 DNA reads as TGCAGCGTTGTTGACAGGGGGTTAAACCAGTATGGCTACACCTTC.

The chain is built from TRBV24-1 and TRBJ1-2; possible D gene TRBD1, 6 bases. CDR1 is KGHDR and CDR2 is SFDVKD in the germline V gene. CDR3 length equals 15 residues. The ends were cut back, 2 bases at V and 5 bases at J, with 14 bases in the middle. The DNA of the CDR3 is TGTGCCACCAGTGATTCGACAGGTCCTTTGTATGGCTACACCTTC. It encodes CATSDSTGPLYGYTF.

This chain uses TRBV27 with TRBJ2-7; TRBD2 matches 8 bases. The ends lost 2 bases at V and 5 bases at J; junction bases unmatched: 2. The CDR3 is made up of 13 amino acids. Germline loops: CDR1 MNHEY, CDR2 SMNVEV (reference sequence). The CDR3 region is CASSLRGGNEQYF. DNA for the CDR3: TGTGCCAGCAGTTTACGGGGGGGCAACGAGCAGTACTTC.

The gene calls are TRBV6-5 and TRBJ1-2; perhaps TRBD1 as D (5 bases). The CDR3 extends over 13 amino acids. Between the trimmed V and J ends, which lost 2 bases and 6 bases, there was a span of 10 bases. Germline-derived CDR1 and CDR2 are MNHEY and SVGAGI. The CDR3 nucleotides are TGTGCCAGCAGTTACCTCGGGGGGAATGGCTACACCTTC. This codes for CASSYLGGNGYTF.

V usage is TRBV30 and J usage is TRBJ2-6; D gene unclear. The V and J ends lost 1 base and 0 bases respectively, with 4 bases between them. The CDR3 contains 14 residues. Germline-derived CDR1 and CDR2 are GTSNPN and SVGIG (reference sequence). The CDR3 DNA reads as TGTGCCTGGAGTGGAAACTCTGGGGCCAACGTCCTGACTTTC. It yields the protein CAWSGNSGANVLTF.

The chain uses TRBV5-1 and TRBJ1-5, with D unclear. The CDR3 is made up of 16 amino acids. V gave up 1 base and J gave up 0 bases, with 11 bases separating them. CDR1 is SGHRS and CDR2 is YFSETQ in the germline V gene. CDR3 sequence: CASSLSPTDSNQPQHF. In DNA form, the CDR3 reads TGCGCCAGCAGCTTGTCCCCGACGGATAGCAATCAGCCCCAGCATTTT.

The chain is built from TRBV3-1 (or the pseudogene TRBV3-2) and TRBJ1-5; no clear D. V was clipped by 0 bases and J by 1 base, with 7 bases between them. CDR1 and CDR2 (germline): LGHDT, YNNKEL (reference sequence). The CDR3 runs to 15 residues. In nucleotides, the CDR3 is TGTGCCAGCAGCCAAGAATTGGGCAGCAATCAGCCCCAGCATTTT. This sequence encodes CASSQELGSNQPQHF.

The chain recombines TRBV4-1 with TRBJ1-2, with D maybe TRBD1 (6 bases). Germline CDR1 and CDR2: MGHRA and YSYEKL. V lost 1 base, J lost 4 bases, and 13 bases lay in between. There are 15 residues in the CDR3. CDR3 sequence reads: CASSQGPGQFYGYTF. The CDR3 bases are TGCGCCAGCAGCCAAGGCCCAGGACAGTTCTATGGCTACACCTTC.

The gene calls are TRBV25-1 and TRBJ2-2; 7 bases agree with TRBD1. There are 15 residues in the CDR3. Germline V gene data show CDR1 as MGHDK and CDR2 as SYGVNS. Unmatched junction bases numbered 3, after V lost 4 bases and J lost 1 base. In DNA form, the CDR3 reads TGTGCCAGCAGTGCCCACAGGGGGAACACCGGGGAGCTGTTTTTT. Protein sequence: CASSAHRGNTGELFF.

J is TRBJ1-5 and V is TRBV6-5, with 9 nucleotides matching TRBD1. The V segment lost 7 bases and the J segment 4 bases; nucleotides outside the gene matches: 8. CDR3 length: 15 amino acids. The germline gives CDR1 MNHEY, CDR2 SVGAGI. The CDR3 is CASIGGTGLNQPQHF. CDR3 nucleotides: TGTGCCAGCATAGGTGGGACAGGGCTGAATCAGCCCCAGCATTTT.

Comments on this clone: Germline is not matched at one junction end, which may reflect a read error. The V and J genes are TRBV28 and TRBJ1-4; D call uncertain. CDR1 MDHEN and CDR2 SYDVKM come from the germline V gene. CDR3 length equals 14 residues. DNA of the CDR3: TGTGCCAGCAGTTTTCGGCTTACCAATGAGAAACTGTTTTTT. Protein sequence: CASSFRLTNEKLFF.

This clone occurred once. V and J are TRBV5-8 and TRBJ1-1; 7 positions match TRBD1. The CDR3 loop spans 14 amino acids. The germline V gene has CDR1 SGHTS and CDR2 YDEGEE. V was clipped by 0 bases and J by 10 bases; unmatched bases: 9. In nucleotides, the CDR3 is TGTGCCAGCAGCTTGGGACAGGGCGCTGCGGGAGCTTTCTTT. Amino acid sequence: CASSLGQGAAGAFF.

This clone appeared a single time. This chain uses TRBV10-3 with TRBJ2-1, with 12 bases identical to TRBD2. The trim removed 0 bases at V and 8 bases at J, leaving 11 bases unmatched. CDR1 and CDR2 from the germline V gene are ENHRY and SYGVKD. The CDR3 runs to 18 residues. The DNA for the CDR3 is TGTGCCATCAGTGAGTCGGATAGGACTAGCGGGGTAATGGATGAGCAGTTCTTC. Protein product: CAISESDRTSGVMDEQFF.

The chain joins TRBV9 to TRBJ2-3; D not resolved. V lost 0 bases and J 1 base, leaving 3 bases between the germline ends. Germline loops: CDR1 SGDLS, CDR2 YYNGEE. The CDR3 spans 13 residues. CDR3 residues: CASSVGGTDTQYF. The CDR3 region has the DNA TGTGCCAGCAGCGTAGGAGGCACAGATACGCAGTATTTT.

This clone was detected once. CDR3 sequence (DNA): TGCAGCGTTGAAATTCCAGGGGTTGCCTATGGCTACACCTTC. Translated, it gives CSVEIPGVAYGYTF. The chain carries TRBV29-1 and TRBJ1-2, with D perhaps TRBD1 (6 bases). The CDR3 sequence is 14 residues long. Germline CDR1 is SQVTM and CDR2 is ANQGSEA. The V end lost 2 bases, the J end lost 4 bases, and 14 bases lay between the germline ends. Supplemented by reference TRBV29-1 and TRBJ1-2, the full variable domain reads SAVISQKPSRDICQRGTSLTIQCQVDSQVTMMFWYRQQPGQSLTLIATANQGSEATYESGFVIDKFPISRPNLTFSTLTVSNMSPEDSSIYLCSVEIPGVAYGYTFGSGTRLTVV.

The chain joins TRBV2 to TRBJ1-2; D is unclear. Trimming pared 6 bases from V and 6 bases from J, leaving 11 bases between. The CDR3 consists of 12 residues. The germline gives CDR1 SNHLY, CDR2 FYNNEI. CDR3 sequence reads: CASRQAPDGYTF. In DNA form, the CDR3 reads TGTGCCAGCAGACAAGCGCCGGATGGCTACACCTTC.

The chain joins TRBV24-1 to TRBJ2-3; 8 positions agree with TRBD1. With V trimmed by 4 bases and J by 1 base, 0 bases remained unmatched. The CDR3 length is 14 residues. Germline V gene lookup returns CDR1 KGHDR and CDR2 SFDVKD. In DNA form, the CDR3 reads TGTGCCACCAGTGAGGACAGGGGCACAGATACGCAGTATTTT. Translation gives CATSEDRGTDTQYF.

J is TRBJ1-3 and V is TRBV11-2; D not resolved. CDR1 SGHAT and CDR2 FQNNGV come from the germline V gene. The CDR3 contains 15 residues. The V gene lost 5 bases and the J gene lost 0 bases, with 11 bases spanning the gap. CDR3 nucleotides: TGTGCCAGCAGCCAAGGACCTCCCTCTGGAAACACCATATATTTT. This sequence encodes CASSQGPPSGNTIYF.